The 19 T cell receptor beta chains below all came from one sample that was sequenced in a study of blood T cell repertoires in COVID-19. Sequencing used immunoSEQ multiplex PCR; TCRdb keeps in-frame clones, though not all of them. The sample consists of 250,000 to 300,000 clones, 80% to 90% of them appearing once. Sequencing used PBMCs or T cells enriched from blood (not recorded which). All receptors come from a woman aged 45-60 years who had been exposed to COVID-19.

The genes are TRBV7-8 and TRBJ2-5; TRBD2 agrees at 7 bases. The trim removed 0 bases at V and 3 bases at J, leaving 7 bases unmatched. The germline V gene has CDR1 SGHVS and CDR2 FQNEAQ. There are 16 residues in the CDR3. The CDR3 protein is CASSLAPRTSKETQYF. Written as DNA, the CDR3 is TGTGCCAGCAGCTTAGCCCCCCGGACTAGTAAAGAGACCCAGTACTTC.

The chain uses TRBV20-1 and TRBJ1-2, with TRBD1 matching over 7 bases. This CDR3 comprises 11 residues. Germline assignment: CDR1 DFQATT and CDR2 SNEGSKA (reference sequence). V gave up 3 bases and J gave up 7 bases; unmatched junction bases: 2. The CDR3 protein is CSASRGSGYTF. The DNA for the CDR3 is TGCAGTGCTAGCAGGGGGTCTGGCTACACCTTC.

The chain is built from TRBV3-1 (or the pseudogene TRBV3-2) and TRBJ2-1; maybe TRBD2 (6 bases). The CDR3 is made up of 15 amino acids. Germline V gene data show CDR1 as LGHDT and CDR2 as YNNKEL (reference sequence). Trimming shortened V by 3 bases and J by 0 bases, and 9 bases separated the two germline ends. Here the CDR3 reads CASSHGGSSYNEQFF. In nucleotides, the CDR3 is TGTGCCAGCAGCCACGGGGGAAGCTCCTACAATGAGCAGTTCTTC.

This chain joins TRBV5-4 and TRBJ1-1; no reliable D call. Trimming took 6 bases from V and 3 from J, leaving 15 bases between them. The CDR3 loop spans 14 amino acids. The germline gives CDR1 SGHNT, CDR2 YYREEE (reference sequence). CDR3 sequence reads: CASTLQPWDTEAFF. In nucleotides, the CDR3 is TGTGCCAGCACCTTACAGCCGTGGGACACTGAAGCTTTCTTT.

The genes are TRBV3-1 (or the pseudogene TRBV3-2) and TRBJ1-6; TRBD1 agrees at 10 bases. Germline values: CDR1 LGHDT, CDR2 YNNKEL (reference sequence). J was trimmed by 9 bases and V by 4 bases; bases with no gene match: 3. The CDR3 loop spans 14 amino acids. The DNA for the CDR3 is TGTGCCAGCAGCCCGGGACAGGGGAGTTCACCCCTCCACTTT. Protein: CASSPGQGSSPLHF.

This chain joins TRBV7-9 and TRBJ1-1, with 9 bases aligning to TRBD1. V shed 4 bases and J 1 base; nucleotides not matched to a gene: 7. The germline CDR1 and CDR2 sequences are SEHNR and FQNEAQ (reference sequence). The CDR3 contains 16 residues. The CDR3 loop reads CASSSRTGEANTEAFF. In DNA, the CDR3 is TGTGCCAGCAGCTCCAGGACAGGGGAAGCGAACACTGAAGCTTTCTTT.

The V gene is TRBV19, the J gene TRBJ1-6; D may be TRBD1 (5 bases). The CDR3 length is 14 residues. Trimming stripped 5 bases from V and 7 bases from J, with 12 bases between. Germline lookup yields CDR1 LNHDA and CDR2 SQIVND (reference sequence). CDR3 region: CASSPDRLNSPLHF. CDR3 DNA: TGTGCCAGTAGTCCAGACAGATTGAATTCACCCCTCCACTTT.

The chain couples TRBV12-3 or TRBV12-4 to TRBJ2-7; D is unresolved. With 4 bases removed from V and 0 bases from J, the gap between germline ends came to 4 bases. The length of the CDR3 is 12 residues. DNA of the CDR3: TGTGCCAGCAGTTCCGTCTCCTACGAGCAGTACTTC. This gives the protein CASSSVSYEQYF.

The V gene is TRBV5-4, the J gene TRBJ1-1; D unclear. The CDR3 consists of 15 residues. The V gene lost 3 bases and the J gene lost 4 bases, with 16 bases spanning the gap. Germline CDR1 and CDR2: SGHNT and YYREEE (reference sequence). CDR3 nucleotides: TGTGCCAGCAGCTCAGAGGAAGGTTTGGGCACTGAAGCTTTCTTT. It translates to CASSSEEGLGTEAFF.

This clone was observed a single time. The chain has TRBV6-5 and TRBJ2-2; D is perhaps TRBD2 (5 bases). Trimming removed 8 bases at V and 6 bases at J, with 13 bases between. This CDR3 has 13 amino acids. Germline lookup yields CDR1 MNHEY and CDR2 SVGAGI. The CDR3 DNA follows: TGTGCCAGCTCTACTAGTGACGCCGGGGAGCTGTTTTTT. It translates to CASSTSDAGELFF.

This clone has a handful of counts. The CDR3 is CASSVREVDNSPLHF. The CDR3 DNA is TGTGCCAGCAGCGTAAGGGAGGTTGATAATTCACCCCTCCACTTT. This sequence joins TRBV9 and TRBJ1-6; D unclear. The V gene's germline CDR1 is SGDLS and CDR2 YYNGEE. V shed 1 base and J shed 5 bases, with 10 bases lying between them. This CDR3 spans 15 amino acids.

The V call is TRBV18, the J call TRBJ2-5, with TRBD1 matching over 7 bases. The CDR3 is 17 residues long. Trimming at V came to 3 bases and at J to 5 bases, leaving 15 bases not matched to a gene. Germline CDR1 reads KGHSH; CDR2 reads LQKENI. Here the CDR3 reads CASSPFGSRGGKETQYF. CDR3 sequence (DNA): TGTGCCAGCTCACCGTTTGGATCCAGAGGGGGCAAGGAGACCCAGTACTTC.

The chain joins TRBV19 to TRBJ1-4, with 9 bases matching TRBD1. V shed 7 bases, J shed 8 bases, and the junction held 11 bases outside the gene matches. The CDR3 contains 15 residues. The germline CDR1 and CDR2 sequences are LNHDA and SQIVND (reference sequence). CDR3 bases: TGTGCCAGTAACCCAATGACAGGGGGACGAGAAAAACTGTTTTTT. Residues: CASNPMTGGREKLFF.

This rearrangement joins TRBV6-1 to TRBJ1-2, with D possibly TRBD1 on 6 matching bases. Germline assignment: CDR1 MNHNS and CDR2 SASEGT. This CDR3 contains 15 residues. V was pared by 1 base and J by 8 bases, with 17 bases between. The CDR3 coding sequence is TGTGCCAGCAGTGAAGAAGGGAGGGGGAGTAGGGGCTACACCTTC. Translating it yields CASSEEGRGSRGYTF.

CDR3 coding DNA: TGTGCCAGCAAACCGGACACGGGTAATGAAAAACTGTTTTTT. It codes for CASKPDTGNEKLFF. The V call is TRBV6-4, the J call TRBJ1-4, with D perhaps matching TRBD1 (5 bases). Trimming pared 7 bases from V and 4 bases from J, leaving 13 bases between. Germline V gene data show CDR1 as MRHNA and CDR2 as SNTAGT. The CDR3 length is 14 residues.

The V call is TRBV28, the J call TRBJ2-7; 10 bases align to TRBD1. V was clipped by 3 bases and J by 2 bases; unmatched bases: 4. The CDR3 spans 15 residues. Per the germline V gene, CDR1 is MDHEN and CDR2 is SYDVKM. The CDR3 protein is CASSFVGQGAYEQYF. DNA for the CDR3: TGTGCCAGCAGTTTCGTCGGACAGGGGGCCTACGAGCAGTACTTC.

V gene TRBV18 combines with J gene TRBJ2-7, with TRBD2 matching over 8 bases. The CDR3 has 15 amino acids. J lost 0 bases, V lost 3 bases, and 4 bases had no gene match. Germline V gene lookup returns CDR1 KGHSH and CDR2 LQKENI. The CDR3 loop reads CASSPLSGNSYEQYF. CDR3 in DNA: TGTGCCAGCTCACCTCTTAGCGGGAACTCCTACGAGCAGTACTTC.

This chain joins TRBV5-4 and TRBJ2-2; D remains unclear. The CDR3 spans 12 residues. The V end was cut by 5 bases, the J end by 5 bases, with 7 bases between. CDR1 is SGHNT and CDR2 is YYREEE in the germline V gene (reference sequence). The CDR3 DNA reads TGTGCCAGCAGAACAAGAACCGGGGAGCTGTTTTTT. It translates to CASRTRTGELFF.

J is TRBJ2-1 and V is TRBV5-5; D is possibly TRBD2 (7 bases). V lost 4 bases and J lost 8, with 28 bases in between. Per germline, CDR1 SGHKS and CDR2 YYEKEE (reference sequence). This CDR3 region has 18 residues. CDR3 loop: CASSPLAGAGWGGDEQFF. The CDR3 DNA sequence: TGTGCCAGCAGCCCCTTGGCGGGGGCGGGCTGGGGAGGGGATGAGCAGTTCTTC.